This T cell receptor beta chain stems from a study of blood T cells in healthy people across ages. Study-wide points: TCR beta diversity, measured per million T cells, fell in a roughly linear way with age. The study regarded diversity estimates from one million T cells as underestimates.

CDR1 MNHNY and CDR2 SVGAGI come from the germline V gene (reference sequence). V shed 2 bases, J shed 1 base, and the junction held 4 bases outside the gene matches. This CDR3 region has 15 residues. A second about 7 to 11 cycle PCR used barcoded and J-beta primers. MiXCR, run by TCRdb on the 5' RACE reads, gives a single entry per CDR3 protein. The sample includes over a million distinct CDR3 sequences, 59% of them seen just once. Concerning this clonotype: Its antigen is currently unknown.

The authors isolated at least 6.5 million PBMCs per sample. The extraction recovered at least 5 micrograms of total RNA per sample. The origin of this receptor is a man younger than 35 in good health. Sequencing was performed on blood. The chain employs TRBV6-6 and TRBJ2-5, with 7 positions matching TRBD1. CDR3 loop: CASSYATGVQETQYF. The DNA for the CDR3 is TGTGCCAGCAGTTACGCTACAGGGGTCCAAGAGACCCAGTACTTC.